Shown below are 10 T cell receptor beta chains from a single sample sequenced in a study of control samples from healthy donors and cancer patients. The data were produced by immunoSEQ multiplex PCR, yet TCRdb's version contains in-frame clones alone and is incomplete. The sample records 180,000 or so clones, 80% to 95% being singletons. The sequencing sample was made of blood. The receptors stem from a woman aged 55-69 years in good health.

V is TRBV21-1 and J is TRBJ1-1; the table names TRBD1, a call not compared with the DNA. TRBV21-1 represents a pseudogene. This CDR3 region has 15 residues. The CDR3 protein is CASSPRQVSYTEAFF. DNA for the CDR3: TGTGCCAGCAGCCCTCGACAGGTATCGTACACTGAAGCTTTCTTT.

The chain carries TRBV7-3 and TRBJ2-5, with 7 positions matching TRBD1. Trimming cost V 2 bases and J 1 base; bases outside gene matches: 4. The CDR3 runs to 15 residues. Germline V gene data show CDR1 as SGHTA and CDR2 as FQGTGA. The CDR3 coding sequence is TGTGCCAGCAGCTTACGGCAGGGGGTCCAAGAGACCCAGTACTTC. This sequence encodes CASSLRQGVQETQYF.

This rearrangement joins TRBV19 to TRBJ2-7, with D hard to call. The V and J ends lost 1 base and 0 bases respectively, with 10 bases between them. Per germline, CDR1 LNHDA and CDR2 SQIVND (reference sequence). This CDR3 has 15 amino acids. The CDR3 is CASSIGAHSSYEQYF. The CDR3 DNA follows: TGTGCCAGTAGTATAGGGGCACACAGCTCCTACGAGCAGTACTTC.

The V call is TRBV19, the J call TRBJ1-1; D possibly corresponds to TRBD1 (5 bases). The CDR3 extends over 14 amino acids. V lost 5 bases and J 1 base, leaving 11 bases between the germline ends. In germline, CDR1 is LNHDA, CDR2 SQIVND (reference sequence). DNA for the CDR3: TGTGCCAGTAGTGGGACCGATTGGAACACTGAAGCTTTCTTT. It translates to CASSGTDWNTEAFF.

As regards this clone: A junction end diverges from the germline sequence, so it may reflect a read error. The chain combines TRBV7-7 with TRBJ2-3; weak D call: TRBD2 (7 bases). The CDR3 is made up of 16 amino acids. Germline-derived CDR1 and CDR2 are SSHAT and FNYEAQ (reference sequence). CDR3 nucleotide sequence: TGTGCTAGCAGCTTAGGTGCGACGGGGGGCCCAGATACGCAGTATTTT. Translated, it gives CASSLGATGGPDTQYF.

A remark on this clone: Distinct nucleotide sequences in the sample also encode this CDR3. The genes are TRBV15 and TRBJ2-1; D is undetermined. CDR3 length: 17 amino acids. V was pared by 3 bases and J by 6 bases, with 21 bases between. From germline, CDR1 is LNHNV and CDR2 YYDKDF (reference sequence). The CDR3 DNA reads TGTGCCACCAGCAGGGGAAGCCGGAACCAACGGGCCAATGAGCAGTTCTTC. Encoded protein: CATSRGSRNQRANEQFF.

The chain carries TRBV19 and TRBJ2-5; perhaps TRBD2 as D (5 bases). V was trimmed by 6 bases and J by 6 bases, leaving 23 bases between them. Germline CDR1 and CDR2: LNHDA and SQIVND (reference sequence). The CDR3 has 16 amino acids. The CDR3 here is CASRTSSAAPLKTQYF. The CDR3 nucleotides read TGTGCCAGTAGAACTAGTTCGGCTGCACCTTTGAAGACCCAGTACTTC. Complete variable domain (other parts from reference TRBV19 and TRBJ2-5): DGGITQSPKYLFRKEGQNVTLSCEQNLNHDAMYWYRQDPGQGLRLIYYSQIVNDFQKGDIAEGYSVSREKKESFPLTVTSAQKNPTAFYLCASRTSSAAPLKTQYFGPGTRLLVL.

The CDR3 here is CASSQEVGPGIQPQHF. The CDR3 DNA sequence: TGTGCCAGCAGCCAAGAAGTCGGACCGGGCATCCAGCCCCAGCATTTT. The gene calls are TRBV4-2 and TRBJ1-5, with D hard to call. V dropped 0 bases and J dropped 7 bases, with 16 bases sitting between them. Looked up from germline, CDR1 is LGHNA and CDR2 is YNFKEQ. The length of the CDR3 is 16 residues.

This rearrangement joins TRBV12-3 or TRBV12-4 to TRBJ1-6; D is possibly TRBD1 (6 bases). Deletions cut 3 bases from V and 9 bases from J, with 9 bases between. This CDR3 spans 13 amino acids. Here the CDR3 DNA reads TGTGCCAGCAGTTTTGGAGGGGGTTCACCCCTCCACTTT. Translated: CASSFGGGSPLHF.

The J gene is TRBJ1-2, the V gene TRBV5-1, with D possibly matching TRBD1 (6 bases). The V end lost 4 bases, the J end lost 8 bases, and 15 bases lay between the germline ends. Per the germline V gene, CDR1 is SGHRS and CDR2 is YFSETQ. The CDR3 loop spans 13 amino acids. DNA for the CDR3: TGCGCCAGCAGCCCTTCTGGGACACTCGGCTACACCTTC. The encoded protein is CASSPSGTLGYTF.